This T cell receptor (beta chain) was captured in a study of T-cell memory formation after mild COVID-19. Ten or more counts support this clonotype. The antigen remains unidentified. 5'RACE primed from the constant segment yielded TCR alpha and TCR beta cDNA libraries bearing sample barcodes and UMIs. Via MiXCR, TCRdb re-called the 5' RACE reads, giving one row per CDR3 protein. The sample holds about 400,000 distinct CDR3 sequences, around an eighth seen once. This CDR3 spans 15 amino acids. Trimming cost V 3 bases and J 0 bases, with 12 bases left between them. Per germline, CDR1 LNHNV and CDR2 YYDKDF (reference sequence). The study, taken as a whole, reports: CD4/CD8 balance held among clones contracting day 15 to 85, and later expanders leaned CD4+. Prior to infection, memory already included some responding clones, suggesting cross-reactive memory joined.

The V gene is TRBV15, the J gene TRBJ2-7; TRBD2 might be the D (5 bases). Sequencing was done on a sample of PBMCs or a T cell subset sorted from them (not recorded which). This clonotype originated in a man aged 18-30 years who had mild COVID-19 (a few samples of this study predate the infection). Cell type and time point are not known. The CDR3 region has the DNA TGTGCCACCAGCAGGGACTCCCTGACCTCCTACGAGCAGTACTTC. Its translation: CATSRDSLTSYEQYF. Together with reference TRBV15 and TRBJ2-7, the CDR3 gives the full variable domain: DAMVIQNPRYQVTQFGKPVTLSCSQTLNHNVMYWYQQKSSQAPKLLFHYYDKDFNNEADTPDNFQSRRPNTSFCFLDIRSPGLGDTAMYLCATSRDSLTSYEQYFGPGTRLTVT.